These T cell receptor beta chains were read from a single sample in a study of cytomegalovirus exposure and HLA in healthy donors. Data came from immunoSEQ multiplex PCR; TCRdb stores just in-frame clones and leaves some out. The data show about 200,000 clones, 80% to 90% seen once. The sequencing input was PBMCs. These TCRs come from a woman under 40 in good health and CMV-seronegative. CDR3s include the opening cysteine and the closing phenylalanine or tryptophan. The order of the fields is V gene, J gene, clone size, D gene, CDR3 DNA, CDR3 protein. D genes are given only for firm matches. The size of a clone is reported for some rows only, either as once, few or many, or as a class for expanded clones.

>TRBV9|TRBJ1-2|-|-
TGTGCCAGCAGCGTAGGTGGAGGAACTAACTATGGCTACACCTTC
CASSVGGGTNYGYTF
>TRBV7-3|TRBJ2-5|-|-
TGTGCCAGCAGCAGGCGGAACCAAGAGACCCAGTACTTC
CASSRRNQETQYF
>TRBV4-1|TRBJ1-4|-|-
TGCGCCAGCAGCCCGTATCGGGGAACTAATGAAAAACTGTTTTTT
CASSPYRGTNEKLFF
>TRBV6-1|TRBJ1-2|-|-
TGTGCCAGCAGTGATCTCGGGTATGGCTACACCTTC
CASSDLGYGYTF
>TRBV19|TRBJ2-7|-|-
TGTGCCAGTAGCCCGGGATCCCCCAATAGCGAGCAGTACTTC
CASSPGSPNSEQYF
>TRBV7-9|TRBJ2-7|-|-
TGTGCCAGCCGTACAGGGAACGCCGAGCAGTACTTC
CASRTGNAEQYF
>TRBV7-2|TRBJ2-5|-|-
TGTGCCAGCAGCTCCCAGGGGGAGACCCAGTACTTC
CASSSQGETQYF
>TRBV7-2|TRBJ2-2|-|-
TGTGCCAGCAGCCCCGGGGGAACGAGGTACGGCGGGGAGCTGTTTTTT
CASSPGGTRYGGELFF
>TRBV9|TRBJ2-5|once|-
TGTGCCAGCAGCGTAGGTCCGGAAGAGACCCAGTACTTC
CASSVGPEETQYF
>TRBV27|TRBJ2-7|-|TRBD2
TGTGCCAGGGCGGGGGGGGTATACGAGCAGTACTTC
CARAGGVYEQYF
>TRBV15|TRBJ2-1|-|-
TGTGCCACCAGCAGACCCCGTGACCTAAGGGGGCAGTTCTTC
CATSRPRDLRGQFF
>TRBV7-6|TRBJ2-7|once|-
TGTGCCAGCAGCTTAGCGTCCGGTCACGAGCAGTACTTC
CASSLASGHEQYF
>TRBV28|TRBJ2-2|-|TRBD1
TGTGCCAGCAGTTCGGGCCGCGCTCTGTCCGGGACAGGGCAACGGTTGAACACCGGGGAGCTGTTTTTT
CASSSGRALSGTGQRLNTGELFF
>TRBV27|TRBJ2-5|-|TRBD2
TGTGCCAGCAGTTCCCTAGCGGTTCAAGAGACCCAGTACTTC
CASSSLAVQETQYF
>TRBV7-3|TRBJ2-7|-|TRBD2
TGTGCCAGCAGCTTTAGCGGGGGGGGCGAGCAGTACTTC
CASSFSGGGEQYF
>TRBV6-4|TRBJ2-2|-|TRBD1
TGTGCCAGCAGGCTATTGACAGGGACCGGGGAGCTGTTTTTT
CASRLLTGTGELFF
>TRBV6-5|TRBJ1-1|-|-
TGTGCCAGCAGCTACACCGGGACACAGACTTTCTTT
CASSYTGTQTFF
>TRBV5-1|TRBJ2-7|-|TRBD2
TGCGCCAGCAGCTTGGCGCTAGCGGACTCCTACGAGCAGTACTTC
CASSLALADSYEQYF
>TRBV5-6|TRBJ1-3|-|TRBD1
TGTGCCAGCAGCTTAAGGACAGGTGCGTCTGCTGGAAACACCATATATTTT
CASSLRTGASAGNTIYF
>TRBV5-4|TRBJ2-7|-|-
TGTGCCAGCAGCTTGGGAGGGAACCCCTACGAGCAGTACTTC
CASSLGGNPYEQYF
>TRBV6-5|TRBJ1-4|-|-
TGTGCCAGCAGTCCCCAGTTTGCAACTAATGAAAAACTGTTTTTT
CASSPQFATNEKLFF
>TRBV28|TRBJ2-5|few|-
TGTGCCAGCAGAAAAACGAGCCTCCTGAAGACCCAGTACTTC
CASRKTSLLKTQYF
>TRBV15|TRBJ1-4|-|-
TGTGCCACCAGTCGGGACACAACTAATGAAAAACTGTTTTTT
CATSRDTTNEKLFF
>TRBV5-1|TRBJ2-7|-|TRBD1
TGCGCCAGCAGTTCTGACAGGGTGCCCTACGAGCAGTACTTC
CASSSDRVPYEQYF
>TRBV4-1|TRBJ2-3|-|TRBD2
TGCGCCAGCAGCCCCCCCGGACTAGCGGGGAGGGATACGCAGTATTTT
CASSPPGLAGRDTQYF
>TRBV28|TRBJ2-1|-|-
TGTGCCAGCAGCCCCCTCGGGGGGCGTCGTACGGATGAGCAGTTCTTC
CASSPLGGRRTDEQFF
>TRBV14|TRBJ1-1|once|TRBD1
TGTGCCAGCAGCCCAAGACAGGGCTATAGCCGGAACACTGAAGCTTTCTTT
CASSPRQGYSRNTEAFF
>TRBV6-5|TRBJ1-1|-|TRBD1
TGTGCCAGCAGTTACTTCGGACAGGGAAATTCTGAAGCTTTCTTT
CASSYFGQGNSEAFF
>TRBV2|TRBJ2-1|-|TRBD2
TGTGCCAGCAGTGGGGCCAGCGGGAGGTCCAATGAGCAGTTCTTC
CASSGASGRSNEQFF
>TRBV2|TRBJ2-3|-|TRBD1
TGTGCCAGCAGTGAATTCGGGACAGGGGCAGATACGCAGTATTTT
CASSEFGTGADTQYF
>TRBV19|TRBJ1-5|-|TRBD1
TGTGCCAGTAGTACGTCAGGGGGGAACCAGCCCCAGCATTTT
CASSTSGGNQPQHF
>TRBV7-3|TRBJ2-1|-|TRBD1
TGTGCCAGCAGCCGACAAGGAGCGACAGGGAATGAGCAGTTCTTC
CASSRQGATGNEQFF
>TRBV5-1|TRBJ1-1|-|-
TGCGCCAGCAGCACGGAGGGGTACACTGAAGCTTTCTTT
CASSTEGYTEAFF
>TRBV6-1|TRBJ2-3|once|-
TGTGCCAGCAGTGAACTTCGTGTGTACACAGATACGCAGTATTTT
CASSELRVYTDTQYF
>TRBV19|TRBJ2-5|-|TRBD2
TGTGCCAGTAGTCCCCGAGGGAGCGGGGGGCCGGAGACCCAGTACTTC
CASSPRGSGGPETQYF
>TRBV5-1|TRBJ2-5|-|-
TGCGCCAGCAGCTTGGTTCCTAGCGCGGAGACCCAGTACTTC
CASSLVPSAETQYF
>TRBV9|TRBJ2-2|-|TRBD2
TGTGCCAGCAGCGCAAAACCACGGACTAGCCCAAACACCGGGGAGCTGTTTTTT
CASSAKPRTSPNTGELFF
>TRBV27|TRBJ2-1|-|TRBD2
TGTGCCAGCAGTTTATTCTTAGCGGGGGAAACCTACAATGAGCAGTTCTTC
CASSLFLAGETYNEQFF
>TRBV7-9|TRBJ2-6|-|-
TGTGCCAGCAGCCCCTGGGCTTCTGGGGCCAACGTCCTGACTTTC
CASSPWASGANVLTF
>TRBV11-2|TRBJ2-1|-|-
TGTGCCAGCAGCCCCGCGGCGGAGCAGTTCTTC
CASSPAAEQFF
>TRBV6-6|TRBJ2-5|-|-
TGTGCCAGCACCCAGGGGAACCAAGAGACCCAGTACTTC
CASTQGNQETQYF
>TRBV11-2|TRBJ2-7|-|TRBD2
TGTGCCAGCAGCGCGGGAGGGAGGGTACGAGACGAGCAGTACTTC
CASSAGGRVRDEQYF
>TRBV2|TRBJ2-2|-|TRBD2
TGTGCCAGCACCGGGACTAGCGGGATAAGTAGGACCGGGGAGCTGTTTTTT
CASTGTSGISRTGELFF
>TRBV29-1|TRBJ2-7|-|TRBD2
TGCAGCGTTGAAGAACGTGGGCGGGGGTCAAGCTCCTACGAGCAGTACTTC
CSVEERGRGSSSYEQYF
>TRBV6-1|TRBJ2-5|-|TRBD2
TGTGCCAGCAGGAGCGGGGTGGAGACCCAGTACTTC
CASRSGVETQYF
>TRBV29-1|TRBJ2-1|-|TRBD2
TGCAGCGTCGAGCTAGCGGGGGGGCTCGTTGAGCAGTTCTTC
CSVELAGGLVEQFF
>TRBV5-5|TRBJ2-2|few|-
TGTGCCAGCAGCTTGGCCCCACATGCGAACACCGGGGAGCTGTTTTTT
CASSLAPHANTGELFF
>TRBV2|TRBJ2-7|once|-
TGTGCCAGCAGTCCCCGGCGGGGTGCCTACGAGCAGTACTTC
CASSPRRGAYEQYF
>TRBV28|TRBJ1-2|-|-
TGTGCCAGCAGTCCCGGACATGATGGCTACACCTTC
CASSPGHDGYTF
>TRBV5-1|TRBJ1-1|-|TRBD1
TGCGCCAGCAGCCTGGGACAGGGGGGAATCGGAGCTTTCTTT
CASSLGQGGIGAFF
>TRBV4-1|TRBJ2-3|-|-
TGCGCCAGCAGCCCAGGACAGCTCACAGATACGCAGTATTTT
CASSPGQLTDTQYF
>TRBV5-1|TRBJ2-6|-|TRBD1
TGCGCCAGCAGCTCGGACAGGGCCTCTGGGGCCAACGTCCTGACTTTC
CASSSDRASGANVLTF
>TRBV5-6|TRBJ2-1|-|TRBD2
TGTGCCAGCAGCTATCTGGGACTAGCGGATTACAATGAGCAGTTCTTC
CASSYLGLADYNEQFF
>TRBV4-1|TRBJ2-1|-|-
TGCGCCAGCAGCCACCCGCGCCGGGGTGAGCAGTTCTTC
CASSHPRRGEQFF